The present entry profiles one TCR beta chain with its context. No antigen is known for it. The data originate from a study of CD8+ T cells in alopecia areata. Study-level results: Higher clonality than in normal scalp was seen in lesional scalp, especially alopecia totalis/universalis. One nonresponder leaves baseline CD8+ expansion's link to response uncertain. Scalp clonality dropped significantly under tofacitinib, as did expanded CD8+ top-100 clones. Throughout tofacitinib, many expanded lesional clones continued to persist in scalp and blood.

Trimming left V 3 bases short and J 7 bases short, with 13 bases between. The germline V gene encodes CDR1 SNHLY and CDR2 FYNNEI. The CDR3 sequence is 14 residues long. Extraction of RNA preceded its reverse transcription into cDNA, which served as the sequencing template. Here immunoSEQ multiplex PCR was the method, and the copy in TCRdb shows in-frame clones only, minus some. This sample has 95,000 to 110,000 clones, with 70% to 90% found just once. Documented treatment: oral pan-JAK inhibitor, 5-10 mg twice daily. The TCR comes from a human donor with alopecia areata. This specimen was CD8+ T cells sorted from blood, taken at approximately week 30, from a patient treated with tofacitinib. The V and J genes are TRBV2 and TRBJ2-1; D gene ambiguous. The CDR3 reads CASSDDSRENEQFF. The CDR3 DNA reads TGTGCCAGCAGTGACGACTCCCGCGAGAATGAGCAGTTCTTC.